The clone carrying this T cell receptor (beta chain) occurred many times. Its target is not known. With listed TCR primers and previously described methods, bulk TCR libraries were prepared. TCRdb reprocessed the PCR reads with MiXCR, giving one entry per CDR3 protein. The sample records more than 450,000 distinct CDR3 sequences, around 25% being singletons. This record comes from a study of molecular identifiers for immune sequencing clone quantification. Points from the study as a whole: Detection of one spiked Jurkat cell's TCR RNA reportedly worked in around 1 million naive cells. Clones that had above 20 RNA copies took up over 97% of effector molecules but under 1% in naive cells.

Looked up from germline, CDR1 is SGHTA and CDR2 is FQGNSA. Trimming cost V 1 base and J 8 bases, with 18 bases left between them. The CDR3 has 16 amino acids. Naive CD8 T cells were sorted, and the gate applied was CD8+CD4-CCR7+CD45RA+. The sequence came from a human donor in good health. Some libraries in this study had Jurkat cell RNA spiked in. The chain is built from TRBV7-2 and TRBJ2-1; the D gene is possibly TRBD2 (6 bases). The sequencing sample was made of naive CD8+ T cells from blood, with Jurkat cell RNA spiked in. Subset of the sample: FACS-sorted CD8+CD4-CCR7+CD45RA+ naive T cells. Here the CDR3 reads CASSLGGTYNRDEQFF. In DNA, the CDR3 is TGTGCCAGCAGCTTAGGGGGGACTTATAATCGGGATGAGCAGTTCTTC.